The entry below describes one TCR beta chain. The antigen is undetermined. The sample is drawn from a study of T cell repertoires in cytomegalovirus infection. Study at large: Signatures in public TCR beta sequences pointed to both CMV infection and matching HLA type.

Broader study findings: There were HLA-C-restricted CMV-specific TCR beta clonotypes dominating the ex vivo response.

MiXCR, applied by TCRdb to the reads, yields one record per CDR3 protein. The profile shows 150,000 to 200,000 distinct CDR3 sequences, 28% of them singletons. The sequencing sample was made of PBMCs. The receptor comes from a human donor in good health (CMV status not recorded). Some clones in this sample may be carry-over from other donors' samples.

CDR3 coding DNA: TGTGCCAGCAGCTTAGGAGGGACAGACATCTACGAGCAGTACTTC. Translation: CASSLGGTDIYEQYF. V gene TRBV7-8 combines with J gene TRBJ2-7; 7 nucleotides align to TRBD1. The V gene's germline CDR1 is SGHVS and CDR2 FQNEAQ. The CDR3 spans 15 residues. Unmatched junction bases numbered 6, after V lost 1 base and J lost 3 bases.